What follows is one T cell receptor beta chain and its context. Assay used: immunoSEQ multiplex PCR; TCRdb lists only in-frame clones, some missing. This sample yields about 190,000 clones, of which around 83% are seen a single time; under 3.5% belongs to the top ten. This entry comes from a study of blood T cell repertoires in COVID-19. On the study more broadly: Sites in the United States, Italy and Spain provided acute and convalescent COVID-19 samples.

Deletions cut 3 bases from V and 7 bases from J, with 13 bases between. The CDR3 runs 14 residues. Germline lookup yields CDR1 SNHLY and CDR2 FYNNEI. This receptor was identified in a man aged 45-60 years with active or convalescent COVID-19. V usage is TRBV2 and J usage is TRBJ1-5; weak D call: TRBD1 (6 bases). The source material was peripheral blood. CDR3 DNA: TGTGCCAGCAGTGACACAGGGTTTGGGCAGCCCCAGCATTTT. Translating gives CASSDTGFGQPQHF.